This TCR beta chain was identified during a study of PD-L1 blockade in urothelial cancer. Study background: About 90% of the roughly 29 patients were men who had bladder-origin urothelial cancer. The researchers analyzed blood 3 weeks (second dose) and 6 weeks after treatment start. The study, taken as a whole, reports: Below-median pretreatment blood TCR clonality was a predictor of better survival.

As regards this clone: No antigen is known for it.

The germline V and J ends were trimmed by 5 bases and 5 bases, with 9 bases remaining between them. This CDR3 has 13 residues. Germline V gene lookup returns CDR1 SGHTA and CDR2 FQGTGA. Some clones are missing from TCRdb's copy, which holds only in-frame ones; the method was immunoSEQ multiplex PCR. This table has about 52,000 clones, around three quarters appearing once. This chain uses TRBV7-3 with TRBJ2-2; tentative D call: TRBD1 (6 bases). The TCR sequence derives from a man between 65 and 85 years old with urothelial cancer. Sequencing used PBMCs, obtained around atezolizumab (anti-PD-L1) treatment. The CDR3: CASSPQGTGELFF. In DNA form, the CDR3 reads TGTGCCAGCAGCCCTCAGGGGACCGGGGAGCTGTTTTTT.